The rows below give T cell receptor beta chains drawn from one sample of a study of shared clonotypes between healthy human individuals. Only in-frame clones appear in the TCRdb table, and some are missing; sequencing was by immunoSEQ multiplex PCR. The table includes over a million clones, 95% to 97% detected once. The specimen sequenced was naive CD4+ T cells sorted from blood. These TCRs come from a man under 40 in good health. Each CDR3 is given with its conserved first and last residue. A D gene is named only where the DNA matches it firmly. Some rows mark clone size as missing; the rest say once, few, many or name a class of expanded clone.

J | V | size | D | CDR3 | DNA
TRBJ2-1 | TRBV15 | NA | NA | CATSRVAGLGQRRNEQFF | TGTGCCACCAGCAGAGTTGCTGGGCTCGGGCAGAGGCGCAATGAGCAGTTCTTC
TRBJ1-5 | TRBV21-1 | NA | NA | CASSFSTNRGDHF | TGTGCCAGCAGCTTTTCCACCAATCGCGGGGACCATTTT
TRBJ2-7 | TRBV10-1 | NA | TRBD2 | CASSEGLAQYF | TGCGCCAGCTCGGAAGGACTAGCTCAATACTTC
TRBJ2-2 | TRBV28 | once | NA | CASSLYDKANTGELFF | TGTGCCAGCAGTTTATATGACAAGGCGAACACCGGGGAGCTGTTTTTT
TRBJ2-7 | TRBV28 | NA | NA | CASSTTRQDEQYF | TGTGCCAGCAGCACAACTAGACAGGACGAGCAGTACTTC
TRBJ2-1 | TRBV30 | NA | TRBD2 | CAWIRSGRDEQFF | TGTGCCTGGATACGTAGCGGGAGGGATGAGCAGTTCTTC
TRBJ2-7 | TRBV4-3 | once | NA | CASSQRAGGTYEQYF | TGCGCCAGCAGCCAGAGGGCAGGGGGGACCTACGAGCAGTACTTC
TRBJ1-4 | TRBV10-1 | NA | NA | CASSGSRNEKLFF | TGCGCCAGCAGTGGAAGTAGAAATGAAAAACTGTTTTTT
TRBJ2-3 | TRBV2 | NA | NA | CASRPGTSTDTQYF | TGTGCCAGCAGACCGGGAACTAGCACAGATACGCAGTATTTT
TRBJ1-2 | TRBV6-6 | once | TRBD1 | CASSYINRGNGGYTF | TGTGCCAGCAGTTATATAAACAGGGGGAACGGTGGCTACACCTTC
TRBJ2-7 | TRBV2 | NA | NA | CASSEGREGREQYF | TGTGCCAGCAGTGAAGGCAGGGAAGGTCGCGAGCAGTACTTC
TRBJ1-1 | TRBV9 | NA | TRBD1 | CASSERQGLNTEAFF | TGTGCCAGCAGCGAACGACAGGGGTTGAACACTGAAGCTTTCTTT
TRBJ2-1 | TRBV30 | NA | NA | CAWSVGRDQFF | TGTGCCTGGAGTGTTGGTCGGGACCAGTTCTTC
TRBJ1-2 | TRBV7-8 | NA | NA | CASSSLGVPGYTF | TGTGCCAGCAGCTCCCTGGGCGTCCCCGGCTACACCTTC
TRBJ2-1 | TRBV18 | NA | NA | CASSPPGGHNEQFF | TGTGCCAGCTCACCACCCGGGGGACACAATGAGCAGTTCTTC
TRBJ1-3 | TRBV7-2 | NA | NA | CASSLYGTGNTIYF | TGTGCCAGCAGCTTATACGGCACTGGAAACACCATATATTTT
TRBJ2-1 | TRBV20-1 | NA | NA | CSARDTPLQFF | TGCAGTGCTAGAGATACTCCGCTGCAGTTCTTC
TRBJ1-2 | TRBV28 | NA | NA | CASSLLFSSSKGYGYTF | TGTGCCAGCAGTTTATTGTTCTCCTCGTCGAAGGGCTATGGCTACACCTTC
TRBJ1-1 | TRBV19 | NA | NA | CASSLGDTEAFF | TGTGCCAGTAGTTTGGGGGACACTGAAGCTTTCTTT
TRBJ2-1 | TRBV9 | NA | NA | CASSVLPVPGTPNEQFF | TGTGCCAGCAGCGTGTTGCCGGTACCGGGGACTCCCAATGAGCAGTTCTTC
TRBJ2-7 | TRBV18 | NA | TRBD1 | CASSLFRTGPSYEQYF | TGTGCCAGCTCACTCTTCCGGACAGGGCCCTCCTACGAGCAGTACTTC
TRBJ1-5 | TRBV28 | NA | NA | CASSHRVQHF | TGTGCCAGCAGCCACAGGGTCCAGCATTTT
TRBJ2-7 | TRBV6-5 | NA | TRBD1 | CASSPTGTGDYEQYF | TGTGCCAGCAGTCCCACCGGGACAGGGGACTACGAGCAGTACTTC
TRBJ2-3 | TRBV5-4 | once | NA | CASSLGLITDTQYF | TGTGCCAGCAGCTTGGGACTAATCACAGATACGCAGTATTTT
TRBJ2-1 | TRBV7-8 | NA | NA | CASSPQAVRGSNEQFF | TGTGCCAGCAGCCCCCAAGCCGTCCGAGGGAGCAATGAGCAGTTCTTC
TRBJ2-7 | TRBV7-2 | NA | TRBD2 | CASSFGLASYEQYF | TGTGCCAGCAGCTTCGGACTAGCTTCCTACGAGCAGTACTTC
TRBJ2-5 | TRBV18 | NA | TRBD1 | CASSPPRTGGTYQETQYF | TGTGCCAGCTCACCACCCCGGACAGGGGGCACCTACCAAGAGACCCAGTACTTC
TRBJ2-1 | TRBV11-2 | NA | NA | CASGGKGNNEQFF | TGTGCCAGCGGGGGGAAAGGAAACAATGAGCAGTTCTTC
TRBJ2-3 | TRBV5-1 | NA | NA | CASSVGSTSTDTQYF | TGCGCCAGCTCCGTGGGGAGTACTAGCACAGATACGCAGTATTTT
TRBJ2-4 | TRBV10-2 | NA | TRBD2 | CASSEFAGGLNIQYF | TGCGCCAGCAGTGAGTTTGCGGGAGGGTTGAACATTCAGTACTTC
TRBJ2-1 | TRBV5-1 | NA | TRBD1 | CASSFIPPGGGNYNEQFF | TGCGCCAGCAGCTTTATCCCCCCAGGGGGCGGGAACTACAATGAGCAGTTCTTC
TRBJ1-5 | TRBV28 | NA | NA | CASSLPPGSETANQPQHF | TGTGCCAGCAGTTTACCTCCCGGGTCGGAGACTGCGAATCAGCCCCAGCATTTT
TRBJ2-2 | TRBV29-1 | NA | TRBD1 | CSVEDRGAGELFF | TGCAGCGTAGAAGACAGGGGGGCCGGGGAGCTGTTTTTT
TRBJ2-3 | TRBV5-1 | once | TRBD2 | CASSFLLAGGTDTQYF | TGCGCCAGCAGCTTTCTCCTAGCGGGAGGCACAGATACGCAGTATTTT
TRBJ2-3 | TRBV5-6 | NA | TRBD2 | CASSLRGTSAGTDTQYF | TGTGCCAGCAGCTTGCGGGGAACTAGCGCGGGCACAGATACGCAGTATTTT
TRBJ1-4 | TRBV18 | NA | NA | CASSPVGPYNEKLFF | TGTGCCAGCTCACCAGTGGGACCGTATAATGAAAAACTGTTTTTT
TRBJ1-1 | TRBV10-3 | NA | NA | CAIQGIDTEAFF | TGTGCCATTCAGGGTATTGATACTGAAGCTTTCTTT